This TCR beta chain was captured by sequencing in a study of blood T cell repertoires in COVID-19. Germline V lookup: CDR1 SGHRS, CDR2 YFSETQ. Trimming removed 0 bases from V and 5 bases from J, with 4 bases in between. CDR3 size: 12 residues. Some clones are missing from TCRdb's copy, which holds only in-frame ones; the method was immunoSEQ multiplex PCR. This table has 100,000 to 150,000 clones, roughly 88% appearing once. Sequencing was done on a sample of peripheral blood. The genes are TRBV5-1 and TRBJ2-3, with unresolved D. The receptor was isolated from a human donor in a cohort sampled during active COVID-19. CDR3 sequence: CASSLAEDTQYF. CDR3 DNA sequence: TGCGCCAGCAGCTTGGCAGAAGATACGCAGTATTTT.